The subject of this entry is one TCR beta chain. The antigen this receptor binds is unknown. No base quality information exists; no much larger clone differs at one position. The data are from a study of blood T cell repertoires in COVID-19 (dated by TCRdb to about 2020). About the investigation overall: Collaborator samples came from the United States, Italy and Spain and covered acute and convalescent phases of COVID-19. Samples came from the ongoing ImmuneRACE study (first 160 participants) plus 1,254 subjects from 6 global collaborators. Sample metadata almost always included a de-identified subject ID, COVID-19 status, age in years and sex. Subjects who had been exposed to COVID-19, were actively infected with it, or had recovered from it provided the deeply sampled blood TCRbeta repertoires that made up the dataset. Where available, HLA class I and class II types were obtained from metadata supplied by the sample provider rather than from assay-based typing. A freely available public database, intended as a resource for researchers studying the immune response to SARS-CoV-2, is where the repertoires were released. The material from the prospective study consisted of cDNA or gDNA derived from T cells, B-cell-depleted T cells, or PBMCs. The paper as a whole reports these results and caveats: The amount of clinical and demographic metadata varied by source and participant and was provided uncurated.

The collaborating institutions used their own protocols to collect whole blood in K2EDTA tubes. For TCRbeta analysis, collaborators shipped samples as frozen whole blood, isolated PBMCs, or DNA extracted from either of those sample types. The immunoSEQ Assay, a bias-controlled multiplex PCR, was used to amplify TCRbeta CDR3 regions from genomic DNA. As for the original processing: The number of nucleated cells in each sample was estimated by amplification of reference gene primers within the assay. Sequence reads were collapsed and filtered to measure the absolute abundance of every unique TCRbeta CDR3 rearrangement. Productive Simpson clonality was computed per sample as the square root of Simpson's diversity index over productive rearrangements. TCRdb holds this immuneACCESS table with in-frame rearrangements only. Some clones are missing; in checked studies, unresolved V genes explain under half, and the rest has no known cause. V and J calls and clone size are given by that table; D and trimming were obtained from the DNA. This sample comprises over 200,000 clones, about four fifths of them detected only once. Jointly, the top ten make up 12% of the sample.

Sequences SGHNT (CDR1) and YYREEE (CDR2) are obtained from the germline V gene (reference sequence). The CDR3 spans 13 residues, from the cysteine through the phenylalanine. Left in the record is the CDR3 DNA by itself, 39 bases read in frame from the first base. Trimmed from V: 4 bases; trimmed from J: 9 bases; junction bases lacking a gene match: 4. This receptor was identified in a woman aged 35 to 49 with acute or convalescent COVID-19. The chain joins TRBV5-4 to TRBJ2-1, and 10 junction bases match TRBD2. Source material: peripheral blood. The DNA reads TGTGCCAGCAGCCTGACTAGCGGGCTTGAGCAGTTCTTC. This gives the protein CASSLTSGLEQFF.